This T cell receptor (beta chain) originates from a study of blood T cell repertoires in COVID-19. Sequencing used immunoSEQ multiplex PCR; TCRdb keeps in-frame clones, though not all of them. The data contain a few hundred thousand clones, around 89% of them seen just once; the ten biggest clones take up 1%. Trimming took 6 bases from V and 6 from J, leaving 12 bases between them. The CDR3 runs 13 residues. This TCR derives from a man between 18 and 35 years old who had recovered from COVID-19. The rearrangement links TRBV12-3 or TRBV12-4 to TRBJ2-1; D remains ambiguous. Input material: PBMCs or T cells enriched from blood (not recorded which). The chain's CDR3 is CASSSPGSNEQFF. The CDR3 DNA reads TGTGCCAGCAGCTCACCCGGGTCCAATGAGCAGTTCTTC.